In this sample, the clone carrying this T cell receptor beta chain turned up many times. Its antigen is currently unknown. This sample was included in a study of response to subunit inactivated influenza vaccine. General observations from the study: Every seasonal influenza vaccination brings in few new T cells, the authors suggested.

TCRdb independently ran MiXCR on the RT-PCR reads; one entry per CDR3 protein. The sample records 700,000 to 800,000 distinct CDR3 sequences, about 18% being singletons. This clonotype originated in a man in his forties or fifties who received an inactivated influenza vaccine. The sequencing here drew on PBMCs from blood, taken about 5 days after vaccination.

CDR3 amino acids: CASSPSGGPYEQYF. The CDR3 coding sequence is TGTGCCAGCAGCCCTAGCGGGGGCCCCTACGAGCAGTACTTC. The gene calls are TRBV4-2 and TRBJ2-7, with 10 bases that match TRBD2. The CDR3 is 14 amino acids. The V segment lost 4 bases and the J segment 2 bases; nucleotides outside the gene matches: 2. Germline V CDR1 and CDR2: LGHNA, YNFKEQ.